The rows below give T cell receptor beta chains drawn from one sample of a study of vaccination and CD4 T cells after COVID-19. Using its own MiXCR run on the PCR reads, TCRdb lists one record per CDR3 protein. The top ten hold approximately 12% of the sample, which has over 10,000 distinct CDR3 sequences, 62% seen once. These receptors' antigens are unknown. Sequenced sample: CD4+ T cells from blood, cultured in vitro. The source of these receptors is a human donor who had recovered from COVID-19. Both conserved end residues are part of each CDR3.

V | CDR3
TRBV7-9 | CASSLDANNEKLFF
TRBV29-1 | CSVGGTGAYDEQYF
TRBV6-2/TRBV6-3 | CATGQSGNTIYF
TRBV2 | CASRDSSNQPQHF
TRBV5-8 | CASSRTGGPNSPLHF
TRBV10-3 | CAISEEGTKLFF
TRBV20-1 | CSARTGRHWDGYTF
TRBV20-1 | CSAREAVGVSEAFF
TRBV10-1 | CASAESGRSTYEQYF
TRBV25-1 | CASSEATGGYNEQFF
TRBV5-4 | CASSPTSGKETQYF
TRBV2 | CASKRDSGNQPQHF
TRBV6-1 | CASIQGAEGNQPQHF
TRBV27 | CASRSLGQGFNQPQHF
TRBV5-4 | CASSRGGSNYGYTF
TRBV7-9 | CASSLALAAAEAFF
TRBV9 | CASRPGTANSPLHF
TRBV15 | CATSRARAGRIQYF
TRBV7-9 | CASSPRAPLGTQYF
TRBV28 | CASRLTGNYGYTF
TRBV5-4 | CASSLDERGYTF
TRBV6-5 | CASSYRTEETQYF
TRBV2 | CASKRQGPGTGELFF
TRBV12-3/TRBV12-4 | CASSSGGRGMNTEAFF
TRBV20-1 | CSAYTGGRAEAFF
TRBV6-1 | CASSGGTPGGYEQYF
TRBV7-2 | CASSPNPVGTGGAGYTF
TRBV7-9 | CASSLTDRRVSITEAFF
TRBV4-1 | CASSQDSFSAGGAETQYF
TRBV2 | CASMYRRTEAFF
TRBV7-3 | CASSLAGYTGELFF
TRBV29-1 | CSVTTTSRVGANVLTF
TRBV2 | CASKGQRDFYGYTF
TRBV11-2 | CASSLRTGQAVGELFF
TRBV15 | CATSRDPLAGATDTQYF
TRBV6-1 | CASIPREGYGHTF
TRBV5-1 | CASSLGVTGSTDTQYF
TRBV6-1 | CASTQDPLNTGELFF
TRBV6-1 | CASSGNEKLFF
TRBV4-3 | CASSQVLAPVELFF
TRBV11-3 | CASSPSGGGETQYF